Listed here are 18 T cell receptor beta chains from one sample, sequenced in a study of blood T cell repertoires in COVID-19. The table came from immunoSEQ multiplex PCR; TCRdb's copy has only in-frame clones and leaves some out. The sample lists 300,000 to 400,000 clones, around nine tenths occurring once. Material for sequencing was peripheral blood. The receptor source for this set is a human donor in a cohort sampled during active COVID-19.

The chain is built from TRBV5-1 and TRBJ1-2; 12 bases agree with TRBD1. The junction had 5 bases not matched to a gene; V was cut back by 2 bases and J by 3 bases. CDR1 and CDR2 (germline): SGHRS, YFSETQ. The CDR3 spans 16 residues. Here the CDR3 reads CASSFWDRGQDYGYTF. CDR3 nucleotides: TGCGCCAGCAGCTTCTGGGACAGGGGGCAAGACTATGGCTACACCTTC.

This chain links TRBV7-2 with TRBJ1-2; 9 bases match TRBD1. CDR3 length: 14 amino acids. Germline CDR1 SGHTA, CDR2 FQGNSA. V trimming: 4 bases; J trimming: 4 bases; junction bases outside the gene matches: 4. CDR3: CASSSDRGRYGYTF. For the CDR3, the DNA is TGTGCCAGCAGCTCGGACAGGGGACGCTATGGCTACACCTTC.

The chain has TRBV6-5 and TRBJ2-5; D gene ambiguous. CDR3 length: 12 amino acids. V was pared by 8 bases and J by 4 bases, with 11 bases between. The germline V gene has CDR1 MNHEY and CDR2 SVGAGI. Written as DNA, the CDR3 is TGTGCCAGCCAACCTGCCGGAGAGACCCAGTACTTC. This codes for CASQPAGETQYF.

The chain uses TRBV6-5 and TRBJ1-1, with TRBD1 matching 9 bases. This CDR3 has 14 residues. Per the germline V gene, CDR1 is MNHEY and CDR2 is SVGAGI. The junction had 6 bases not matched to a gene; V was cut back by 6 bases and J by 4 bases. CDR3 loop: CASRPTGGGTEAFF. For the CDR3, the DNA is TGTGCCAGCAGACCTACAGGGGGCGGCACTGAAGCTTTCTTT.

This chain connects TRBV9 to TRBJ1-1; no reliable D call. This CDR3 has 15 residues. Germline CDR1 and CDR2: SGDLS and YYNGEE. V lost 3 bases and J lost 1, with 13 bases in between. CDR3 coding DNA: TGTGCCAGCAGCGGCTACGGTGCCCCGAACACTGAAGCTTTCTTT. This encodes CASSGYGAPNTEAFF. Using reference TRBV9 and TRBJ1-1 for the parts outside the CDR3, the full variable domain is DSGVTQTPKHLITATGQRVTLRCSPRSGDLSVYWYQQSLDQGLQFLIQYYNGEERAKGNILERFSAQQFPDLHSELNLSSLELGDSALYFCASSGYGAPNTEAFFGQGTRLTVV.

The chain joins TRBV3-1 (or the pseudogene TRBV3-2) to TRBJ2-2; TRBD1 is a possible D gene (6 bases). The CDR3 consists of 14 residues. In germline, CDR1 is LGHDT, CDR2 YNNKEL (reference sequence). The CDR3 nucleotides read TGTGCAAGTAGGCCTACAGGGCAAACCGGGGAGCTGTTTTTT. Translated, it gives CASRPTGQTGELFF.

This clone was observed a handful of times. This chain links TRBV27 with TRBJ1-1; the match to TRBD1 covers 8 bases. Germline V gene data show CDR1 as MNHEY and CDR2 as SMNVEV (reference sequence). The CDR3 is made up of 13 amino acids. The ends lost 6 bases at V and 5 bases at J; junction bases unmatched: 5. The CDR3 DNA follows: TGTGCCAGCAGGGAGAGACAGGGGACTGAAGCTTTCTTT. Its protein is CASRERQGTEAFF.

The rearrangement links TRBV6-6 to TRBJ1-6; D is unclear. V lost 5 bases and J 5 bases, leaving 25 bases between the germline ends. From germline, CDR1 is MNHNY and CDR2 SVGAGI (reference sequence). The CDR3 spans 19 residues. This chain's CDR3 is CASSRRLGNTRTNNSPLHF. The CDR3 DNA sequence: TGTGCCAGCAGTCGACGTTTGGGAAATACGCGGACTAATAATTCACCCCTCCACTTT.

The V and J genes are TRBV30 and TRBJ2-7; 8 positions agree with TRBD1. The length of the CDR3 is 14 residues. Germline V gives CDR1 GTSNPN, CDR2 SVGIG (reference sequence). Losses at the gene ends were 0 bases for V and 1 base for J; bases not matched to a gene: 2. The CDR3 DNA follows: TGTGCCTGGAGTGTAGACAGGGGATCCTACGAGCAGTACTTC. The encoded protein is CAWSVDRGSYEQYF.

The chain is built from TRBV6-1 and TRBJ1-3; D may be TRBD1 (5 bases). Trimming removed 1 base from V and 0 bases from J, with 13 bases in between. CDR3 length: 17 amino acids. Germline lookup yields CDR1 MNHNS and CDR2 SASEGT. The CDR3 sequence: CASSEGSGFSSGNTIYF. For the CDR3, the DNA is TGTGCCAGCAGTGAAGGGTCAGGGTTTTCCTCTGGAAACACCATATATTTT.

This chain joins TRBV21-1 and TRBJ1-6; the table names TRBD1, a call not compared with the DNA. TRBV21-1 corresponds to a pseudogene. The CDR3 has 15 residues. DNA for the CDR3: TGTGCCAGCAGCACCCAAGGGGGCGCGGATTCACCCCTCCACTTT. Amino acids: CASSTQGGADSPLHF.

The J gene is TRBJ2-6, the V gene TRBV19; perhaps TRBD1 as D (5 bases). Germline V CDR1 and CDR2: LNHDA, SQIVND (reference sequence). The germline V and J ends were trimmed by 1 base and 0 bases, with 7 bases remaining between them. CDR3 size: 16 residues. CDR3 in DNA: TGTGCCAGTAGTATAGGACAGTTCTCTGGGGCCAACGTCCTGACTTTC. Amino acid sequence: CASSIGQFSGANVLTF.

The J gene is TRBJ1-1, the V gene TRBV5-1; no definite D call. The V end lost 0 bases, the J end lost 0 bases, and 6 bases lay between the germline ends. The germline gives CDR1 SGHRS, CDR2 YFSETQ. The CDR3 length is 14 residues. The CDR3 DNA follows: TGCGCCAGCAGCTTGGTACAGATGAACACTGAAGCTTTCTTT. Encoded protein: CASSLVQMNTEAFF. The full variable domain, its missing parts supplied by reference TRBV5-1 and TRBJ1-1, is KAGVTQTPRYLIKTRGQQVTLSCSPISGHRSVSWYQQTPGQGLQFLFEYFSETQRNKGNFPGRFSGRQFSNSRSEMNVSTLELGDSALYLCASSLVQMNTEAFFGQGTRLTVV.

The genes are TRBV23-1 and TRBJ2-7; 8 bases fit TRBD2. TRBV23-1 is an ORF for which the function is uncertain. V shed 4 bases and J 9 bases; nucleotides not matched to a gene: 8. CDR3 length: 13 amino acids. CDR3 sequence: CASSPPPAGGQYF. The CDR3, as DNA: TGCGCCAGCAGTCCCCCGCCCGCGGGGGGGCAGTACTTC.

The rearrangement links TRBV12-3 or TRBV12-4 to TRBJ2-1; a possible D gene is TRBD2 (6 bases). V dropped 5 bases and J dropped 10 bases, with 15 bases sitting between them. This CDR3 is built from 13 residues. CDR3: CASSRDSSGEQFF. The CDR3 DNA is TGTGCCAGCAGTCGGGACTCCTCCGGGGAGCAGTTCTTC.

CDR3 residues: CAWTRGLPFSYEQYF. For the CDR3, the DNA is TGTGCCTGGACCCGGGGACTTCCGTTCTCCTACGAGCAGTACTTC. V usage is TRBV30 and J usage is TRBJ2-7; D is perhaps TRBD2 (6 bases). The CDR3 is 15 amino acids. Trimming took off 4 bases at V and 0 bases at J, with 16 bases between the two ends. In germline, CDR1 is GTSNPN, CDR2 SVGIG (reference sequence).

The rearrangement joins TRBV2 to TRBJ2-5, with 8 bases lining up with TRBD1. The V segment lost 5 bases and the J segment 2 bases; nucleotides outside the gene matches: 10. The CDR3 totals 16 residues. Germline-derived CDR1 and CDR2 are SNHLY and FYNNEI. This chain's CDR3 is CASSFLMTGEQETQYF. The CDR3 bases are TGTGCCAGCAGTTTTTTGATGACAGGGGAACAAGAGACCCAGTACTTC.

The J gene is TRBJ2-1, the V gene TRBV19; possible D gene TRBD2, 6 bases. From germline, CDR1 is LNHDA and CDR2 SQIVND (reference sequence). The CDR3 consists of 16 residues. V was cut by 6 bases and J by 4 bases, with 19 bases left in between. The chain's CDR3 is CASSLRGSSLYNEQFF. CDR3 coding DNA: TGTGCCAGTAGCCTACGGGGGAGTTCCCTATACAATGAGCAGTTCTTC.